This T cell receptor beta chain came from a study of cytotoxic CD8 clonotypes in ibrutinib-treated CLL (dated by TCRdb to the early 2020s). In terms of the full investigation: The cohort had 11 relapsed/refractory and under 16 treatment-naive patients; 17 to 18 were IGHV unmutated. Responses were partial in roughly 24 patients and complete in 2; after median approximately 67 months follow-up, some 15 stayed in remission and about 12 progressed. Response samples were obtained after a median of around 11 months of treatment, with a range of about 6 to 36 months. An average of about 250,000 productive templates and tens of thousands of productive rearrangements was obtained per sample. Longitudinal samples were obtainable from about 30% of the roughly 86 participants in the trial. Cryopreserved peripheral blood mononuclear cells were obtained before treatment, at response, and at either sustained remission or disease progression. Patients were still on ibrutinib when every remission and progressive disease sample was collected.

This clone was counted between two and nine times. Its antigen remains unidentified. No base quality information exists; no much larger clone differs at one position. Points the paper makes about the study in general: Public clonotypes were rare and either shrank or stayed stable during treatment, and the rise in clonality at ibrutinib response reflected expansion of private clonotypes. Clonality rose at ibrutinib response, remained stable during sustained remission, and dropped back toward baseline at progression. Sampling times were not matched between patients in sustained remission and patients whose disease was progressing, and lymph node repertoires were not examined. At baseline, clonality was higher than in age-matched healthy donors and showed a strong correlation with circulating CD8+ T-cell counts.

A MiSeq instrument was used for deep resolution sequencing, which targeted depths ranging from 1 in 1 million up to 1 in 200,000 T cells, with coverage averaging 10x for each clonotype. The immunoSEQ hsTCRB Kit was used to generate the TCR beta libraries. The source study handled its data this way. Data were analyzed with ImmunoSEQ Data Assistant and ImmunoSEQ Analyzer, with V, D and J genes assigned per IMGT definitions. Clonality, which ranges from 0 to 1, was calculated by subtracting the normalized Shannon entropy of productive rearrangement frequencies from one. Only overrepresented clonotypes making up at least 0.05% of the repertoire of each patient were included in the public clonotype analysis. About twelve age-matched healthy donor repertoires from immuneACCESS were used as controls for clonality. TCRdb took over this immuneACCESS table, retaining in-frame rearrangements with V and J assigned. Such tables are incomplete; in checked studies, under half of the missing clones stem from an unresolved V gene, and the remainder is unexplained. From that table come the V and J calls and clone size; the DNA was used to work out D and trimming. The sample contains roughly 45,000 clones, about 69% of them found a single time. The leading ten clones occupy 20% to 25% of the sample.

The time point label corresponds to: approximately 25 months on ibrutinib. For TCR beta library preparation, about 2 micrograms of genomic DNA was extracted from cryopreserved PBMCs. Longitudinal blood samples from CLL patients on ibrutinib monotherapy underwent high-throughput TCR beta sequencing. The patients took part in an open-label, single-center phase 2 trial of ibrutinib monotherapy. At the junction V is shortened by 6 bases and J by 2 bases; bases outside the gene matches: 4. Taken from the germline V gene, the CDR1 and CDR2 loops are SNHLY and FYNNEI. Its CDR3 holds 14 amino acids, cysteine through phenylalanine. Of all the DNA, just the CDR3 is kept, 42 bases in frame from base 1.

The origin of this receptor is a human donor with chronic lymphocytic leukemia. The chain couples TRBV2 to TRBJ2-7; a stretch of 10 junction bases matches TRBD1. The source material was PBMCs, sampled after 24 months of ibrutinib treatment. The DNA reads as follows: TGTGCCAGCAGAACCGGGACAGGGGCCTACGAGCAGTACTTC. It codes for CASRTGTGAYEQYF.